Following are 27 T cell receptor beta chains from one sample sequenced in a study of PD-1 blockade in classical Hodgkin lymphoma. The repertoire was sequenced with immunoSEQ multiplex PCR; TCRdb's copy has only in-frame clones and lacks some. The sample yields about 18,000 clones, roughly three quarters seen once. Each patient's relapse followed autologous stem cell transplantation, and brentuximab vedotin exposure varied. The specimen was peripheral blood mononuclear cells (PBMCs), collected before the second cycle of nivolumab. These receptors were taken from a human donor with classical Hodgkin lymphoma.

This rearrangement joins TRBV12-5 to TRBJ1-5, with a tentative D call TRBD1 (6 bases). Germline CDR1 LGHNT, CDR2 FRNRAP. CDR3 length: 18 amino acids. The ends were cut back, 5 bases at V and 2 bases at J, with 22 bases in the middle. The CDR3, as DNA: TGTGCTAGTGGTACCTCCCTGGGCAGGGACATGGGCAATCAGCCCCAGCATTTT. Protein product: CASGTSLGRDMGNQPQHF.

This clone came up once. The chain combines TRBV18 with TRBJ2-1; 8 bases map to TRBD1. The V gene end was trimmed by 2 bases and the J gene end by 2 bases; junction bases not matched to a gene: 5. The CDR3 has 16 amino acids. In germline, CDR1 is KGHSH, CDR2 LQKENI. The CDR3 DNA is TGTGCCAGCTCACCAAAAGGGGACAGGACCTACAATGAGCAGTTCTTC. It encodes CASSPKGDRTYNEQFF.

The chain combines TRBV6-5 with TRBJ1-5; D gene unclear. CDR3 length: 12 amino acids. V lost 6 bases and J lost 11, with 14 bases in between. Germline V lookup: CDR1 MNHEY, CDR2 SVGAGI. For the CDR3, the DNA is TGTGCCAGCAGAGACCTCTTGGGAGCCCAGCATTTT. This gives the protein CASRDLLGAQHF.

The CDR3 here is CASSPTQGRANEKLFF. Here the CDR3 DNA reads TGTGCCAGCTCACCTACACAGGGACGGGCTAATGAAAAACTGTTTTTT. The chain uses TRBV18 and TRBJ1-4; possible D gene TRBD1, 6 bases. CDR3 length: 16 residues. Germline values: CDR1 KGHSH, CDR2 LQKENI. Trimming removed 3 bases at V and 3 bases at J, with 14 bases between.

CDR3 nucleotides: TGTGCCAGCAGCCTAGGGCTAGCGGGGGGGCCAGGAGAGACCCAGTACTTC. This translates into CASSLGLAGGPGETQYF. The chain employs TRBV9 and TRBJ2-5; TRBD2 agrees at 12 bases. The V gene end was trimmed by 4 bases and the J gene end by 4 bases; junction bases not matched to a gene: 11. The CDR3 covers 17 residues. Per germline, CDR1 SGDLS and CDR2 YYNGEE.

This chain connects TRBV5-4 to TRBJ2-3; 8 bases agree with TRBD1. Germline CDR1 SGHNT, CDR2 YYREEE (reference sequence). The CDR3 has 18 amino acids. Germline trimming cut 4 bases from V and 3 bases from J; bases unmatched to any gene: 16. The CDR3 here is CASSLPWGDRGETDTQYF. As DNA, the CDR3 is TGTGCCAGCAGCCTGCCGTGGGGTGACAGGGGCGAGACAGATACGCAGTATTTT.

The gene calls are TRBV6-5 and TRBJ2-7, with D perhaps TRBD1 (7 bases). Trimming took off 8 bases at V and 1 base at J, with 15 bases between the two ends. The CDR3 is 14 amino acids. Looked up from germline, CDR1 is MNHEY and CDR2 is SVGAGI. CDR3 sequence reads: CASRSAGGSYEQYF. CDR3 bases: TGTGCCAGCCGGAGCGCAGGGGGGTCCTACGAGCAGTACTTC.

The chain couples TRBV28 to TRBJ1-5; 10 nucleotides agree with TRBD1. Germline V gives CDR1 MDHEN, CDR2 SYDVKM. This CDR3 region has 15 residues. Trimming took 3 bases from V and 6 from J; bases not matched to a gene: 5. CDR3 nucleotide sequence: TGTGCCAGCAGTTTCGGACAGGGGGGTGGTCAGCCCCAGCATTTT. It codes for CASSFGQGGGQPQHF.

This clone turned up a few times. V and J are TRBV19 and TRBJ1-2; D is uncertain. Per germline, CDR1 LNHDA and CDR2 SQIVND (reference sequence). The CDR3 is 15 amino acids. V was pared by 1 base and J by 4 bases, with 13 bases between. The CDR3: CASSIATVVGYGYTF. In nucleotides, the CDR3 is TGTGCCAGTAGTATAGCCACGGTCGTGGGCTATGGCTACACCTTC.

The chain has TRBV11-2 and TRBJ2-6; D might be TRBD1 or TRBD2, each matching 5 bases. Germline-derived CDR1 and CDR2 are SGHAT and FQNNGV. Trimming removed 1 base from V and 0 bases from J, with 13 bases in between. The CDR3 covers 18 residues. The DNA of the CDR3 is TGTGCCAGCAGCTTAGCGGGGCCGTTACGCTCTGGGGCCAACGTCCTGACTTTC. Amino acid sequence: CASSLAGPLRSGANVLTF.

This clone counts as medium-sized. This chain connects TRBV29-1 to TRBJ2-7; perhaps TRBD1 as D (5 bases). Germline V gene data show CDR1 as SQVTM and CDR2 as ANQGSEA. This CDR3 is built from 12 residues. Trimming pared 8 bases from V and 3 bases from J, leaving 14 bases between. The CDR3 loop is CSCYIQGYEQYF. The CDR3 bases are TGCAGCTGCTACATTCAGGGCTACGAGCAGTACTTC.

The V gene is TRBV10-1, the J gene TRBJ1-2; D unclear. The CDR3 contains 13 residues. Trimming left V 5 bases short and J 2 bases short, with 9 bases between. Germline V lookup: CDR1 WNHNN, CDR2 SYGVQD (reference sequence). The CDR3 here is CASSPSANYGYTF. In DNA form, the CDR3 reads TGCGCCAGCAGTCCTAGTGCCAACTATGGCTACACCTTC.

The chain carries TRBV30 and TRBJ2-1; 7 nucleotides align to TRBD2. Germline CDR1 and CDR2: GTSNPN and SVGIG (reference sequence). Trimming removed 3 bases from V and 3 bases from J; junction bases left unmatched: 2. CDR3 length equals 13 residues. CDR3 nucleotide sequence: TGTGCCTGGAGGCGCGGGAGCTACAATGAGCAGTTCTTC. This gives the protein CAWRRGSYNEQFF.

The CDR3 loop reads CASSQGDAGELFF. The CDR3 DNA is TGCGCCAGCAGCCAAGGGGACGCCGGGGAGCTGTTTTTT. This rearrangement joins TRBV4-3 to TRBJ2-2; the D gene could be TRBD1 or TRBD2 (5 bases each). Between the trimmed V and J ends, which lost 1 base and 6 bases, there was a span of 6 bases. Germline-derived CDR1 and CDR2 are LGHNA and YSLEER. The CDR3 has 13 residues.

This clone was seen only a few times. V gene TRBV5-1 combines with J gene TRBJ1-1; D unclear. Germline V gene data show CDR1 as SGHRS and CDR2 as YFSETQ. V gave up 1 base and J gave up 6 bases, with 7 bases separating them. This CDR3 region has 12 residues. Here the CDR3 reads CASSLRGSEAFF. DNA of the CDR3: TGCGCCAGCAGCTTGCGAGGGTCTGAAGCTTTCTTT.

This clone has more than one count but fewer than ten. V usage is TRBV4-1 and J usage is TRBJ1-5; no clear D gene. The V end was cut by 4 bases, the J end by 2 bases, with 12 bases between. The CDR3 is made up of 15 amino acids. In germline, CDR1 is MGHRA, CDR2 YSYEKL. The CDR3 loop reads CASSRGFLGNQPQHF. The CDR3 nucleotides read TGCGCCAGCAGCCGGGGATTTCTTGGCAATCAGCCCCAGCATTTT.

The chain couples TRBV19 to TRBJ2-1, with 7 bases identical to TRBD1. The CDR3 loop spans 15 amino acids. The J segment lost 3 bases and the V segment lost 4 bases, leaving 6 bases of the junction unmatched. From germline, CDR1 is LNHDA and CDR2 SQIVND (reference sequence). CDR3 amino acids: CASSTPQGNYNEQFF. The CDR3 bases are TGTGCCAGTAGTACCCCACAGGGGAACTACAATGAGCAGTTCTTC. Full variable domain (outside the CDR3, taken from reference TRBV19 and TRBJ2-1): DGGITQSPKYLFRKEGQNVTLSCEQNLNHDAMYWYRQDPGQGLRLIYYSQIVNDFQKGDIAEGYSVSREKKESFPLTVTSAQKNPTAFYLCASSTPQGNYNEQFFGPGTRLTVL.

CDR3 DNA sequence: TGTGCCAGCGGACTAGATACGCAGTATTTT. Its translation: CASGLDTQYF. The V gene is TRBV5-8, the J gene TRBJ2-3; TRBD2 might be the D (5 bases). Trimming stripped 7 bases from V and 5 bases from J, with 5 bases between. Germline lookup yields CDR1 SGHTS and CDR2 YDEGEE. CDR3 size: 10 residues.

This chain connects TRBV28 to TRBJ1-2; D call uncertain. Trimming cost V 4 bases and J 4 bases, with 13 bases left between them. This CDR3 has 14 residues. Per the germline V gene, CDR1 is MDHEN and CDR2 is SYDVKM. Written as DNA, the CDR3 is TGTGCCAGCAGTTCCTTTAATCCGCTCTATGGCTACACCTTC. Translation: CASSSFNPLYGYTF.

The chain carries TRBV30 and TRBJ1-2; D not certain. CDR1 is GTSNPN and CDR2 is SVGIG in the germline V gene (reference sequence). V lost 0 bases to trimming and J lost 2 bases, with 7 bases between them. This CDR3 is built from 13 residues. The CDR3 sequence: CAWSVSENYGYTF. The CDR3 DNA reads TGTGCCTGGAGTGTAAGCGAAAACTATGGCTACACCTTC.

In this sample, this clone turned up a few times. The V gene is TRBV7-2, the J gene TRBJ2-5; the match to TRBD2 covers 9 bases. Germline V gene lookup returns CDR1 SGHTA and CDR2 FQGNSA. The CDR3 is made up of 16 amino acids. With 7 bases clipped from V and 5 bases from J, the junction kept 14 bases outside the gene matches. CDR3 region: CASTIGAGGRRETQYF. In DNA form, the CDR3 reads TGTGCCAGCACCATAGGGGCGGGGGGGCGAAGGGAGACCCAGTACTTC.

The V call is TRBV18, the J call TRBJ2-3; D is unresolved. Germline V gene data show CDR1 as KGHSH and CDR2 as LQKENI. CDR3 length: 14 residues. V was shortened by 3 bases and J by 0 bases, with 7 bases between the two germline ends. CDR3 bases: TGTGCCAGCTCACCGTCGCACAGCACAGATACGCAGTATTTT. Its translation: CASSPSHSTDTQYF. Together with reference TRBV18 and TRBJ2-3, the CDR3 gives the full variable domain: NAGVMQNPRHLVRRRGQEARLRCSPMKGHSHVYWYRQLPEEGLKFMVYLQKENIIDESGMPKERFSAEFPKEGPSILRIQQVVRGDSAAYFCASSPSHSTDTQYFGPGTRLTVL.

This clone has a handful of counts. This chain connects TRBV6-1 to TRBJ2-1; no clear D. Germline CDR1 is MNHNS and CDR2 is SASEGT. The CDR3 is 15 residues long. Trimming shortened V by 4 bases and J by 4 bases, and 14 bases separated the two germline ends. This CDR3 is CASSVGSALYNEQFF. DNA for the CDR3: TGTGCCAGCAGTGTTGGGTCGGCCCTATACAATGAGCAGTTCTTC.

The J gene is TRBJ1-6, the V gene TRBV2; D is undetermined. The length of the CDR3 is 15 residues. The V end was cut by 9 bases, the J end by 1 base, with 13 bases between. The germline V gene encodes CDR1 SNHLY and CDR2 FYNNEI. CDR3 DNA sequence: TGTGCCAGTACGGTGGGTGATTCCTATAATTCACCCCTCCACTTT. The encoded protein is CASTVGDSYNSPLHF.

The rearrangement joins TRBV6-1 to TRBJ2-5; 10 nucleotides agree with TRBD1. CDR3 length: 15 amino acids. Germline CDR1 is MNHNS and CDR2 is SASEGT. J lost 4 bases, V lost 4 bases, and 6 bases had no gene match. CDR3 bases: TGTGCCAGCAGTGTCCCGGGACAGGGGAGAGAGACCCAGTACTTC. It specifies CASSVPGQGRETQYF.

This rearrangement joins TRBV25-1 to TRBJ2-7; perhaps TRBD2 as D (7 bases). V shed 4 bases and J shed 7 bases, with 14 bases lying between them. The CDR3 runs 13 residues. CDR1 MGHDK and CDR2 SYGVNS come from the germline V gene. The CDR3 reads CASSVWGREEQYF. The CDR3 DNA sequence: TGTGCCAGCAGTGTATGGGGGCGGGAGGAGCAGTACTTC.

CDR3 residues: CASSPTVSSYEQYF. As DNA, the CDR3 is TGTGCCAGCAGCCCGACGGTAAGCTCCTACGAGCAGTACTTC. The V and J genes are TRBV6-5 and TRBJ2-7, with D unclear. The V gene's germline CDR1 is MNHEY and CDR2 SVGAGI. The germline V and J ends were trimmed by 6 bases and 0 bases, with 12 bases remaining between them. CDR3 length: 14 amino acids.